Listed here is a single T cell receptor beta chain. Its antigen remains unknown. This entry comes from a study of CXCR3-negative and CXCR3-positive naive CD8 T cells. Findings of the study overall: Diversity proved comparably high across both naive subsets and much lower in memory CD8+ cells. TRB CDR3 properties indicated TCR strength, while surface CD5 was similar across naive subsets. CXCR3-negative naive cells had less hydrophobic TRB CDR3s than did CXCR3-positive naive cells.

cDNA libraries for TRB were generated by 5' RACE incorporating UMI labels. TCRdb re-called the 5' RACE reads and catalogs CDR3 proteins one per entry, DNA excluded. The listing contains tens of thousands of distinct CDR3 sequences. The naive CD8+ gate required CD45RO-CCR7+CD27+CD95- phenotype. The germline gives CDR1 MNHNS, CDR2 SASEGT. This CDR3 spans 11 amino acids. The J gene is TRBJ2-7, the V gene TRBV6-1. This clonotype originated in a human donor in good health. Some clones in this sample may be carry-over from other donors' samples. Sequencing was carried out using naive CXCR3+ CD8+ T cells from blood. Subset reported: CD45RO-CCR7+CD27+CD95- naive CD8+ T cells expressing CXCR3 (TNR3+). The CDR3 loop reads CASSWEDEQYF.